The 19 T cell receptor beta chains reported below all come from one sample, sequenced in a study of cytomegalovirus exposure and HLA in healthy donors. Primers: 60 Vbeta forward and 13 Jbeta reverse. Sequenced by immunoSEQ multiplex PCR; TCRdb stores in-frame clones only, minus some. The profile shows 140,000 to 150,000 clones, about 80% of them singletons. Sequences were obtained from PBMCs. The receptors were sampled from a woman between 55 and 75 years old in good health and CMV-seropositive.

V gene TRBV7-2 combines with J gene TRBJ2-1; D is perhaps TRBD2 (6 bases). Per germline, CDR1 SGHTA and CDR2 FQGNSA. V lost 5 bases, J lost 7 bases, and 18 bases lay in between. This CDR3 region has 15 residues. CDR3: CASSLGGAAGNEQFF. CDR3 coding DNA: TGTGCCAGCAGCCTCGGAGGGGCGGCTGGGAATGAGCAGTTCTTC. The whole variable domain, remainder taken from reference TRBV7-2 and TRBJ2-1, is GAGVSQSPSNKVTEKGKDVELRCDPISGHTALYWYRQSLGQGLEFLIYFQGNSAPDKSGLPSDRFSAERTGGSVSTLTIQRTQQEDSAVYLCASSLGGAAGNEQFFGPGTRLTVL.

This chain joins TRBV18 and TRBJ1-3; unclear D gene. The length of the CDR3 is 14 residues. V was trimmed by 6 bases and J by 0 bases, leaving 9 bases between them. Germline CDR1 is KGHSH and CDR2 is LQKENI. CDR3 in amino acids: CASSTDISGNTIYF. The CDR3 DNA sequence: TGTGCCAGCTCCACCGACATCTCTGGAAACACCATATATTTT.

This rearrangement joins TRBV7-9 to TRBJ2-1; 10 positions agree with TRBD2. In germline, CDR1 is SEHNR, CDR2 FQNEAQ (reference sequence). Trimming cost V 5 bases and J 10 bases; bases outside gene matches: 14. The CDR3 spans 16 residues. CDR3 nucleotides: TGTGCCAGCAGCCTGGGGCTAGCGGGAGAGTATGTCGAGCAGTTCTTC. The encoded protein is CASSLGLAGEYVEQFF.

The chain uses TRBV30 and TRBJ1-6, with D unclear. CDR1 and CDR2 (germline): GTSNPN, SVGIG (reference sequence). This CDR3 contains 13 residues. Trimming pared 1 base from V and 7 bases from J, leaving 8 bases between. CDR3 loop: CAWSARRNSPLHF. CDR3 in DNA: TGTGCCTGGAGTGCCAGAAGAAATTCACCCCTCCACTTT.

The chain is built from TRBV27 and TRBJ2-7; the match to TRBD1 covers 10 bases. V lost 0 bases to trimming and J lost 2 bases; unmatched junction nucleotides: 10. Germline-derived CDR1 and CDR2 are MNHEY and SMNVEV (reference sequence). The CDR3 sequence is 18 residues long. The chain's CDR3 is CASSLSGGGQGFAYEQYF. DNA for the CDR3: TGTGCCAGCAGTTTATCGGGGGGGGGACAGGGGTTTGCCTACGAGCAGTACTTC.

This clone was counted a few times. This chain joins TRBV28 and TRBJ1-2; weak D call: TRBD1 (6 bases). The CDR3 loop spans 14 amino acids. Germline assignment: CDR1 MDHEN and CDR2 SYDVKM. The V and J ends lost 2 bases and 4 bases respectively, with 11 bases between them. The CDR3 nucleotides read TGTGCCAGCAGTTTACAGGGGAGGGCCTATGGCTACACCTTC. It codes for CASSLQGRAYGYTF.

The V and J genes are TRBV28 and TRBJ2-7, with 8 positions matching TRBD1. Germline-derived CDR1 and CDR2 are MDHEN and SYDVKM. Trimming cost V 4 bases and J 4 bases; bases outside gene matches: 6. The CDR3 covers 14 residues. CDR3 region: CASSSGTGAYEQYF. The CDR3 bases are TGTGCCAGCAGTTCGGGGACAGGAGCATACGAGCAGTACTTC.

V usage is TRBV5-1 and J usage is TRBJ1-1; D remains ambiguous. There are 14 residues in the CDR3. The V gene lost 2 bases and the J gene lost 6 bases, with 14 bases spanning the gap. Germline loops: CDR1 SGHRS, CDR2 YFSETQ. The CDR3 protein is CASSLTHGSAEAFF. In DNA, the CDR3 is TGCGCCAGCAGCTTAACCCACGGCAGCGCTGAAGCTTTCTTT.

This rearrangement joins TRBV6-5 to TRBJ2-7; 9 positions match TRBD1. CDR1 is MNHEY and CDR2 is SVGAGI in the germline V gene. Unmatched junction bases numbered 7, after V lost 10 bases and J lost 0 bases. This CDR3 has 14 amino acids. The CDR3 sequence is CATQRDRVSYEQYF. The CDR3 region has the DNA TGTGCCACCCAACGGGACAGGGTCTCCTACGAGCAGTACTTC.

This rearrangement joins TRBV5-1 to TRBJ2-7, with a weak D call TRBD1 (5 bases). In germline, CDR1 is SGHRS, CDR2 YFSETQ. This CDR3 has 14 amino acids. V was shortened by 6 bases and J by 2 bases, with 15 bases between the two germline ends. CDR3 nucleotides: TGCGCCAGCACCCCCGTAGCAGGGCCCTACGAGCAGTACTTC. It specifies CASTPVAGPYEQYF.

This clone was seen just once. The chain uses TRBV5-8 and TRBJ2-1; 8 nucleotides agree with TRBD2. This CDR3 region has 15 residues. CDR1 is SGHTS, CDR2 YDEGEE, per germline. V trimming: 0 bases; J trimming: 5 bases; junction bases outside the gene matches: 4. CDR3: CASSLGAGGHNEQFF. The CDR3 coding sequence is TGTGCCAGCAGCTTGGGGGCGGGAGGCCACAATGAGCAGTTCTTC.

The chain links TRBV27 to TRBJ2-3; 8 positions agree with TRBD1. The germline V gene encodes CDR1 MNHEY and CDR2 SMNVEV (reference sequence). V was clipped by 2 bases and J by 2 bases; unmatched bases: 9. The CDR3 has 17 residues. The CDR3 nucleotides read TGTGCCAGCAGTTTACCACGGACAGGGAGGTTCACAGATACGCAGTATTTT. It yields the protein CASSLPRTGRFTDTQYF.

With respect to this clone: Other DNA sequences in the same sample also yield this CDR3. CDR3 nucleotide sequence: TGCGCCAGCAGCTTTAGGACGAGCGGGAGTAGGTTCACAGATACGCAGTATTTT. It is translated as CASSFRTSGSRFTDTQYF. The V call is TRBV5-1, the J call TRBJ2-3; 8 nucleotides align to TRBD2. Per the germline V gene, CDR1 is SGHRS and CDR2 is YFSETQ. The V segment lost 2 bases and the J segment 2 bases; nucleotides outside the gene matches: 13. The CDR3 spans 18 residues. Full variable domain (missing parts from reference TRBV5-1 and TRBJ2-3): KAGVTQTPRYLIKTRGQQVTLSCSPISGHRSVSWYQQTPGQGLQFLFEYFSETQRNKGNFPGRFSGRQFSNSRSEMNVSTLELGDSALYLCASSFRTSGSRFTDTQYFGPGTRLTVL.

The chain carries TRBV9 and TRBJ2-1; 10 nucleotides agree with TRBD2. Trimming at V came to 4 bases and at J to 0 bases, leaving 16 bases not matched to a gene. This CDR3 is 20 amino acids long. CDR1 is SGDLS, CDR2 YYNGEE, per germline. The CDR3 region is CASSPLGLAGARSSYNEQFF. CDR3 DNA: TGTGCCAGCAGCCCTCTCGGGCTAGCGGGAGCCCGAAGCTCCTACAATGAGCAGTTCTTC.

The chain couples TRBV4-1 to TRBJ1-1; no clear D. CDR3 size: 13 residues. Germline loops: CDR1 MGHRA, CDR2 YSYEKL. The V end was cut by 1 base, the J end by 7 bases, with 10 bases between. This chain's CDR3 is CASSQVRDFEAFF. DNA for the CDR3: TGCGCCAGCAGCCAAGTGAGAGACTTTGAAGCTTTCTTT.

In this sample, this clone turned up a few times. The gene calls are TRBV11-1 and TRBJ2-7, with 12 bases aligning to TRBD2. The CDR3 spans 15 residues. Germline trimming cut 5 bases from V and 4 bases from J; bases unmatched to any gene: 6. CDR1 SGHAT and CDR2 FQDESV come from the germline V gene (reference sequence). The CDR3 sequence: CASSPRTSGMYEQYF. The CDR3 nucleotides read TGTGCCAGCAGCCCCCGGACTAGCGGGATGTACGAGCAGTACTTC. Based on the CDR3 plus reference TRBV11-1 and TRBJ2-7, the full variable domain is EAEVAQSPRYKITEKSQAVAFWCDPISGHATLYWYRQILGQGPELLVQFQDESVVDDSQLPKDRFSAERLKGVDSTLKIQPAELGDSAMYLCASSPRTSGMYEQYFGPGTRLTVT.

The chain has TRBV19 and TRBJ2-1, with a tentative D call TRBD2 (5 bases). Germline CDR1 is LNHDA and CDR2 is SQIVND (reference sequence). Trimming pared 7 bases from V and 7 bases from J, leaving 14 bases between. The CDR3 is 13 residues long. CDR3 nucleotides: TGTGCCAGTAATCCCAGCGGCGGGAATGAGCAGTTCTTC. Amino acid sequence: CASNPSGGNEQFF. Variable domain in full (rest from reference TRBV19 and TRBJ2-1): DGGITQSPKYLFRKEGQNVTLSCEQNLNHDAMYWYRQDPGQGLRLIYYSQIVNDFQKGDIAEGYSVSREKKESFPLTVTSAQKNPTAFYLCASNPSGGNEQFFGPGTRLTVL.

The DNA for the CDR3 is TGTGCCAGCAGCTTAGTTTCCAGCGGGAGAATTGATACGCAGTATTTT. Translating gives CASSLVSSGRIDTQYF. This sequence joins TRBV7-2 and TRBJ2-3, with 8 bases identical to TRBD2. Germline V gene lookup returns CDR1 SGHTA and CDR2 FQGNSA. The CDR3 contains 16 residues. After removal of 1 base from V and 6 bases from J, the junction contained 9 bases not matched to a gene. Using reference TRBV7-2 and TRBJ2-3 for the parts outside the CDR3, the full variable domain is GAGVSQSPSNKVTEKGKDVELRCDPISGHTALYWYRQSLGQGLEFLIYFQGNSAPDKSGLPSDRFSAERTGGSVSTLTIQRTQQEDSAVYLCASSLVSSGRIDTQYFGPGTRLTVL.

This clone occurred once. The CDR3 here is CASSSRGGLSGANVLTF. In DNA form, the CDR3 reads TGTGCCAGCAGCTCCCGGGGGGGGTTATCTGGGGCCAACGTCCTGACTTTC. V and J are TRBV11-2 and TRBJ2-6, with 8 bases matching TRBD2. The CDR3 runs 17 residues. Germline trimming cut 4 bases from V and 1 base from J; bases unmatched to any gene: 6. Germline V lookup: CDR1 SGHAT, CDR2 FQNNGV. The whole variable domain, filled in from reference TRBV11-2 and TRBJ2-6, reads EAGVAQSPRYKIIEKRQSVAFWCNPISGHATLYWYQQILGQGPKLLIQFQNNGVVDDSQLPKDRFSAERLKGVDSTLKIQPAKLEDSAVYLCASSSRGGLSGANVLTFGAGSRLTVL.